This T cell receptor beta chain was recorded in a study of siplizumab effects on memory and regulatory T cells. General study points: Treg origin accounted for an average of approximately 67% of mappable alloreactive CD4+ clones with siplizumab and roughly 25% in controls. Both greater diversity than memory cells and a major contribution to the alloresponse seemed to characterize naive T cells. Proliferating Tregs taken from siplizumab cultures were not shown to have a confirmed suppressive function.

The trim removed 2 bases at V and 6 bases at J, leaving 5 bases unmatched. Germline values: CDR1 SGDLS, CDR2 YYNGEE. The CDR3 contains 16 residues. The repertoire was sequenced with immunoSEQ multiplex PCR; TCRdb's copy has only in-frame clones and lacks some. The sample carries 94,000 or so clones, roughly 96% recorded once. Comments on this clone: What it binds is unknown.

The sample was naive CD4+ T cells sorted from blood. The rearrangement links TRBV9 to TRBJ2-2, with 12 bases lining up with TRBD1. This clonotype originated in a human donor in good health. CDR3 amino acids: CASSVGDRGLPGELFF. The CDR3 nucleotides read TGTGCCAGCAGCGTTGGGGACAGGGGGCTTCCCGGGGAGCTGTTTTTT.